Each of the 22 T cell receptor beta chains below was sequenced from the same sample in a study of human T cells and chemical hapten exposure. The time point: patch test 2, 6 weeks after DPC sensitization. The treatment denotes: therapeutic diphenylcyclopropenone sensitization with weekly scalp DPC. Each CDR3 protein is one row after TCRdb ran MiXCR on the RACE reads. In the table there are approximately 82,000 distinct CDR3 sequences, approximately 6.6% of which are singletons. This material consisted of whole blood, taken in connection with sensitization to the hapten diphenylcyclopropenone (DPC). The receptors stem from a woman aged 25-40 years with alopecia areata. Some clones in this sample may be carry-over from other donors' samples.

This chain links TRBV6-1 with TRBJ1-2, with D tentatively TRBD1 (5 bases). The CDR3 sequence is 13 residues long. With 3 bases removed from V and 4 bases from J, the gap between germline ends came to 9 bases. From germline, CDR1 is MNHNS and CDR2 SASEGT. The DNA for the CDR3 is TGTGCCAGCAGTGATGGGGGTCTCTATGGCTACACCTTC. This codes for CASSDGGLYGYTF.

The V gene is TRBV12-3 or TRBV12-4, the J gene TRBJ1-5; a weak D match, TRBD1 (6 bases). The CDR3 is made up of 16 amino acids. Trimming took off 4 bases at V and 2 bases at J, with 15 bases between the two ends. The CDR3 protein is CASSWGAASGNQPQHF. Written as DNA, the CDR3 is TGTGCCAGCAGTTGGGGGGCGGCCAGCGGCAATCAGCCCCAGCATTTT.

This clonotype was found many times. The V gene is TRBV6-5, the J gene TRBJ2-1; D is uncertain. The CDR3 sequence is 13 residues long. The V end was cut by 5 bases, the J end by 8 bases, with 13 bases between. Germline V gene sequence: CDR1 MNHEY, CDR2 SVGAGI. In nucleotides, the CDR3 is TGTGCCAGCAGTAGGGCCCGGAGCGATGAGCAGTTCTTC. Its protein is CASSRARSDEQFF.

The chain links TRBV7-3 to TRBJ2-2, with 7 bases that match TRBD1. J gave up 1 base and V 7 bases, and 6 bases lay outside the gene matches. This CDR3 comprises 15 residues. Germline values: CDR1 SGHTA, CDR2 FQGTGA. The CDR3 spells CASTLAGGNTGELFF. CDR3 nucleotide sequence: TGTGCCAGCACCTTGGCAGGGGGGAACACCGGGGAGCTGTTTTTT.

This chain links TRBV7-9 with TRBJ1-4; D is uncertain. Germline V gene sequence: CDR1 SEHNR, CDR2 FQNEAQ (reference sequence). The CDR3 consists of 14 residues. The V end lost 6 bases, the J end lost 0 bases, and 8 bases lay between the germline ends. The CDR3 loop reads CASRRLATNEKLFF. DNA for the CDR3: TGTGCCAGCAGACGACTTGCAACTAATGAAAAACTGTTTTTT.

This clonotype was found many times. The chain couples TRBV12-5 to TRBJ1-6; D unclear. The length of the CDR3 is 12 residues. Germline V lookup: CDR1 LGHNT, CDR2 FRNRAP. V lost 4 bases and J lost 5, with 3 bases in between. This CDR3 reads CASGSHNSPLHF. The CDR3 DNA sequence: TGTGCTAGTGGTTCGCATAATTCACCCCTCCACTTT.

In this sample, this clonotype turned up many times. V gene TRBV11-3 combines with J gene TRBJ2-3; no reliable D call. V was trimmed by 0 bases and J by 1 base, leaving 2 bases between them. Germline V lookup: CDR1 SGHNT, CDR2 YENEEA. This CDR3 spans 13 amino acids. The CDR3 is CASSLEGTDTQYF. In DNA form, the CDR3 reads TGTGCCAGCAGCTTAGAAGGCACAGATACGCAGTATTTT.

This clonotype was picked up many times. The rearrangement uses TRBV3-1 and TRBJ2-1; no reliable D call. CDR1 and CDR2 from the germline V gene are LGHDT and YNNKEL (reference sequence). The CDR3 extends over 12 amino acids. Deletions cut 2 bases from V and 10 bases from J, with 9 bases between. The CDR3 spells CASSQSLREQFF. The CDR3 DNA reads as TGTGCCAGCAGCCAATCCCTGCGAGAGCAGTTCTTC.

This clonotype was seen many times. This sequence joins TRBV29-1 and TRBJ2-7, with 7 bases lining up with TRBD1. The CDR3 sequence is 14 residues long. Trimming removed 4 bases from V and 2 bases from J; junction bases left unmatched: 8. Looked up from germline, CDR1 is SQVTM and CDR2 is ANQGSEA. The DNA for the CDR3 is TGCAGCGTTGTAGGAGACAGGGACACCTACGAGCAGTACTTC. Translated: CSVVGDRDTYEQYF.

This clonotype was detected many times. J is TRBJ2-3 and V is TRBV20-1; 10 nucleotides match TRBD2. This CDR3 region has 17 residues. The V gene's germline CDR1 is DFQATT and CDR2 SNEGSKA (reference sequence). V lost 2 bases to trimming and J lost 1 base; unmatched junction nucleotides: 9. Here the CDR3 DNA reads TGCAGTGCTAGAAGACGATCTAGCGGGGGCCGCACAGATACGCAGTATTTT. Translation gives CSARRRSSGGRTDTQYF.

Concerning this clonotype itself: A junction end diverges from the germline sequence, so it may reflect a read error. This chain connects TRBV7-2 to TRBJ2-3; 10 bases match TRBD2. The germline V gene encodes CDR1 SGHTA and CDR2 FQGNSA. The CDR3 is 16 amino acids. The CDR3: CAGSSQAGGRRDTQYF. The CDR3, as DNA: TGTGCCGGCAGCTCTCAAGCGGGGGGGCGCAGAGATACGCAGTATTTT.

This chain connects TRBV27 to TRBJ1-1; TRBD1 matches at 10 bases. The CDR3 is 17 amino acids. Germline V gives CDR1 MNHEY, CDR2 SMNVEV (reference sequence). Losses at the gene ends were 5 bases for V and 5 bases for J; bases not matched to a gene: 14. The CDR3 region is CASSATGTGVVGTEAFF. Written as DNA, the CDR3 is TGTGCCAGCAGTGCTACCGGGACAGGGGTTGTTGGGACTGAAGCTTTCTTT.

This clonotype was observed at least ten times. V and J are TRBV29-1 and TRBJ1-1; the D gene is possibly TRBD1 (5 bases). V was clipped by 8 bases and J by 3 bases, with 13 bases between them. This CDR3 comprises 12 residues. Per the germline V gene, CDR1 is SQVTM and CDR2 is ANQGSEA. The DNA for the CDR3 is TGCAGCTCCCGAGGGGCGCACACTGAAGCTTTCTTT. Encoded protein: CSSRGAHTEAFF. The variable domain in full, with the rest retrieved from reference TRBV29-1 and TRBJ1-1, is SAVISQKPSRDICQRGTSLTIQCQVDSQVTMMFWYRQQPGQSLTLIATANQGSEATYESGFVIDKFPISRPNLTFSTLTVSNMSPEDSSIYLCSSRGAHTEAFFGQGTRLTVV.

To note about this clonotype: A much larger clone lies a single base off, so this may be a read error. CDR3 nucleotides: TGCAGCATGGAGGAACAGGAGAACACTGAAGCTTTCTTT. Encoded protein: CSMEEQENTEAFF. The chain carries TRBV29-1 and TRBJ1-1, with a possible D match to TRBD1 (5 bases). Germline values: CDR1 SQVTM, CDR2 ANQGSEA. CDR3 length: 13 amino acids. Deletions cut 8 bases from V and 1 base from J, with 14 bases between.

This clonotype was seen more than once but under ten times. The chain couples TRBV20-1 to TRBJ1-1, with 7 positions matching TRBD1. This CDR3 has 14 amino acids. CDR1 is DFQATT and CDR2 is SNEGSKA in the germline V gene (reference sequence). The J segment lost 0 bases and the V segment lost 6 bases, leaving 7 bases of the junction unmatched. The CDR3 coding sequence is TGCAGTGCAACAGGGGACAACATGAACACTGAAGCTTTCTTT. Protein sequence: CSATGDNMNTEAFF.

This clonotype was observed many times. This chain connects TRBV29-1 to TRBJ1-5; 11 nucleotides align to TRBD1. The CDR3 is 12 amino acids. Germline V CDR1 and CDR2: SQVTM, ANQGSEA. J lost 6 bases, V lost 6 bases, and 1 base had no gene match. CDR3 sequence reads: CSVGTGGQPQHF. CDR3 DNA sequence: TGCAGCGTCGGGACAGGGGGTCAGCCCCAGCATTTT.

At least ten counts were recorded for this clonotype. This sequence joins TRBV20-1 and TRBJ2-7; 11 bases align to TRBD2. Per germline, CDR1 DFQATT and CDR2 SNEGSKA (reference sequence). The CDR3 length is 15 residues. J was trimmed by 2 bases and V by 3 bases; bases with no gene match: 6. The CDR3 sequence is CSASEGLAVTYEQYF. Here the CDR3 DNA reads TGCAGTGCTAGTGAGGGACTAGCGGTTACCTACGAGCAGTACTTC.

This clonotype was counted between two and nine times. This chain links TRBV27 with TRBJ2-6, with TRBD2 matching over 7 bases. The trim removed 3 bases at V and 6 bases at J, leaving 8 bases unmatched. The CDR3 spans 16 residues. Germline V gene sequence: CDR1 MNHEY, CDR2 SMNVEV (reference sequence). CDR3 residues: CASSLRARLAANVLTF. The DNA of the CDR3 is TGTGCCAGCAGTTTGAGGGCTAGACTAGCGGCCAACGTCCTGACTTTC.

This clonotype has at least ten counts. The chain links TRBV7-2 to TRBJ1-2, with D possibly being TRBD1 (5 bases). This CDR3 has 16 amino acids. Germline V lookup: CDR1 SGHTA, CDR2 FQGNSA. The germline V and J ends were trimmed by 5 bases and 5 bases, with 21 bases remaining between them. The CDR3 bases are TGTGCCAGCAGCCCCGCTAGTGGGCAGGGTAGTTATGGCTACACCTTC. Its translation: CASSPASGQGSYGYTF.

J is TRBJ2-3 and V is TRBV14, with unresolved D. The CDR3 is 15 amino acids. V was pared by 1 base and J by 2 bases, with 10 bases between. The germline gives CDR1 SGHDN, CDR2 FVKESK. CDR3 DNA sequence: TGTGCCAGCAGCCAAGTGGGCAGGCTCACAGATACGCAGTATTTT. Protein: CASSQVGRLTDTQYF.

The chain recombines TRBV15 with TRBJ2-1; 9 bases are shared with TRBD2. The CDR3 loop spans 16 amino acids. V lost 3 bases to trimming and J lost 9 bases; unmatched junction nucleotides: 12. Per the germline V gene, CDR1 is LNHNV and CDR2 is YYDKDF (reference sequence). For the CDR3, the DNA is TGTGCCACCAGCAGGGTAGTTCTGCGGGGGGGCACTGAGCAGTTCTTC. This gives the protein CATSRVVLRGGTEQFF.

The chain carries TRBV12-3 or TRBV12-4 and TRBJ2-2; weak D call: TRBD1 (6 bases). With 5 bases removed from V and 2 bases from J, the gap between germline ends came to 12 bases. The CDR3 extends over 15 amino acids. The CDR3 loop reads CASSLTGINTGELFF. CDR3 coding DNA: TGTGCCAGCAGTCTTACAGGGATCAACACCGGGGAGCTGTTTTTT.